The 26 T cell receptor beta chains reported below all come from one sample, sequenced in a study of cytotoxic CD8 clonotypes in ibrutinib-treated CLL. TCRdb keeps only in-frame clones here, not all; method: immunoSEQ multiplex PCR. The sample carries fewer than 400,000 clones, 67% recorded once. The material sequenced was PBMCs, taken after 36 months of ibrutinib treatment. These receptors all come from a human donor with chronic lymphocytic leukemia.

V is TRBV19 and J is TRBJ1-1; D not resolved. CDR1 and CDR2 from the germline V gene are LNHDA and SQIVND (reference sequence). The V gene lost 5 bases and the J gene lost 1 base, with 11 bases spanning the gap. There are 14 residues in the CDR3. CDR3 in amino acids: CASSLNTRNTEAFF. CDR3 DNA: TGTGCCAGTAGTCTTAACACCCGGAACACTGAAGCTTTCTTT. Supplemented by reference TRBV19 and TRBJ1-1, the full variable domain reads DGGITQSPKYLFRKEGQNVTLSCEQNLNHDAMYWYRQDPGQGLRLIYYSQIVNDFQKGDIAEGYSVSREKKESFPLTVTSAQKNPTAFYLCASSLNTRNTEAFFGQGTRLTVV.

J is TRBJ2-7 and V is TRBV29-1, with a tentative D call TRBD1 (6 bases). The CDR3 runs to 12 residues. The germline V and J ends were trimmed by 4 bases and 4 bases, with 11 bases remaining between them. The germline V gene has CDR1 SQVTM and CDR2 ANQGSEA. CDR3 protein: CSVAQGRYEQYF. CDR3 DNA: TGCAGCGTTGCGCAGGGGCGGTACGAGCAGTACTTC.

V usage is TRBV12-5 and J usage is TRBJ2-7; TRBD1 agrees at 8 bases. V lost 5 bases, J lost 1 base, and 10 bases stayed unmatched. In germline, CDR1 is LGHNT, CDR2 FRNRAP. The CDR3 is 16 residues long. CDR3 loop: CASGPPGGASSYEQYF. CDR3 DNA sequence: TGTGCTAGTGGTCCCCCAGGGGGCGCGTCATCCTACGAGCAGTACTTC.

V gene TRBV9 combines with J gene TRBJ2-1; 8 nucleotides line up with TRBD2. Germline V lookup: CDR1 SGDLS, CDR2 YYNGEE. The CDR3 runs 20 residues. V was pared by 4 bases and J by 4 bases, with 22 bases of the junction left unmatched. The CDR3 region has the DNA TGTGCCAGCAGCCCCTTTGTTATCCTAAAGCGGGGGCAAGAGTACAATGAGCAGTTCTTC. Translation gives CASSPFVILKRGQEYNEQFF.

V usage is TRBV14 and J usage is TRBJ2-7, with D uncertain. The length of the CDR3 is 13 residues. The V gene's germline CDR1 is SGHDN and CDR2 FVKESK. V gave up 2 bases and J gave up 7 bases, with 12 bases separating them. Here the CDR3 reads CASSQNFGGEQYF. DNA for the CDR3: TGTGCCAGCAGCCAAAACTTTGGTGGTGAGCAGTACTTC.

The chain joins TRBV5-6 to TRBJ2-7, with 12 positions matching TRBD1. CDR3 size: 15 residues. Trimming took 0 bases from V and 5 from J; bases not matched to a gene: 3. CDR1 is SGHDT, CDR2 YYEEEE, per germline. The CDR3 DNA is TGTGCCAGCAGCTTGGCGGGGACAGGGGGCGACGAGCAGTACTTC. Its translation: CASSLAGTGGDEQYF.

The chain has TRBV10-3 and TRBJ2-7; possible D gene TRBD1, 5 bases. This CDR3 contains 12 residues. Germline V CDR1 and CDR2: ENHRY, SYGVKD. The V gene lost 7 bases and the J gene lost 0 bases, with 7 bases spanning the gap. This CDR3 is CAIKDISYEQYF. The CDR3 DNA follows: TGTGCCATCAAGGACATCTCCTACGAGCAGTACTTC.

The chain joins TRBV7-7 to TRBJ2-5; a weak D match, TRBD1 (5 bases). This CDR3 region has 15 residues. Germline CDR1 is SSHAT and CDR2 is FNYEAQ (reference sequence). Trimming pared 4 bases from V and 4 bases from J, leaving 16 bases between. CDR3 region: CASSSKGFVGETQYF. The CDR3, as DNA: TGTGCCAGCAGCTCGAAGGGGTTCGTGGGAGAGACCCAGTACTTC.

The CDR3 nucleotides are TGCGCCAGCAGCTTGGTACCAGGGGGCCCCTATGGCTACACCTTC. Translated: CASSLVPGGPYGYTF. The V gene is TRBV5-1, the J gene TRBJ1-2; 8 bases line up with TRBD1. The CDR3 length is 15 residues. Germline trimming cut 0 bases from V and 4 bases from J; bases unmatched to any gene: 5. The germline CDR1 and CDR2 sequences are SGHRS and YFSETQ.

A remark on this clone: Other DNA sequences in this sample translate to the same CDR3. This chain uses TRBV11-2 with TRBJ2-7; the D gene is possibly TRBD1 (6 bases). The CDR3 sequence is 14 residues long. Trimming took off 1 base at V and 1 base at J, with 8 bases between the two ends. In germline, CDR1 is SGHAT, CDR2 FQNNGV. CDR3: CASSLAGVSYEQYF. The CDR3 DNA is TGTGCCAGCAGCTTAGCAGGGGTTTCCTACGAGCAGTACTTC.

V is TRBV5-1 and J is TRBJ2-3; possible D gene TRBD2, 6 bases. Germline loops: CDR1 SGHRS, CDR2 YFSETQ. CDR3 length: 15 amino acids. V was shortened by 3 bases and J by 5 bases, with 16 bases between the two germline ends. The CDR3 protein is CASSSQGGTGDTQYF. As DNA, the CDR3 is TGCGCCAGCAGCTCCCAGGGCGGGACCGGAGATACGCAGTATTTT.

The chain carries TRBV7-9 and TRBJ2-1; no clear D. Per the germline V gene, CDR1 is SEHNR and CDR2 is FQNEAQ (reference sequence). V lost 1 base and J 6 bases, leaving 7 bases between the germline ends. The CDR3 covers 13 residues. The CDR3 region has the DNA TGTGCCAGCAGCTTAGGGTGGGGCAATGAGCAGTTCTTC. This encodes CASSLGWGNEQFF.

In DNA, the CDR3 is TGTGCCAGTAGTGAGGGGACTAGCGTTCGCACAGATACGCAGTATTTT. The encoded protein is CASSEGTSVRTDTQYF. This chain links TRBV19 with TRBJ2-3; 10 bases fit TRBD2. The CDR3 loop spans 16 amino acids. J lost 1 base, V lost 5 bases, and 6 bases had no gene match. Germline CDR1 reads LNHDA; CDR2 reads SQIVND (reference sequence).

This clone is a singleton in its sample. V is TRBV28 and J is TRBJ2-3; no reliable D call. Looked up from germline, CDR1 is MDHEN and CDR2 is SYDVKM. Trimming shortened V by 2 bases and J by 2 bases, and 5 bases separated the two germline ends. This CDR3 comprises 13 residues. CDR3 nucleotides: TGTGCCAGCAGTTTACCCCACACAGATACGCAGTATTTT. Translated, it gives CASSLPHTDTQYF.

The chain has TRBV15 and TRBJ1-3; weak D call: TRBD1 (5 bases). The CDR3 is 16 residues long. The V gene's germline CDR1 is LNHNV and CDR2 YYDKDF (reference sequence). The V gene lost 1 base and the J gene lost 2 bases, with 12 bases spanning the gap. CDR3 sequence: CATSRGLLGAGNTIYF. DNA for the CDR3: TGTGCCACCAGCAGAGGACTATTGGGGGCTGGAAACACCATATATTTT.

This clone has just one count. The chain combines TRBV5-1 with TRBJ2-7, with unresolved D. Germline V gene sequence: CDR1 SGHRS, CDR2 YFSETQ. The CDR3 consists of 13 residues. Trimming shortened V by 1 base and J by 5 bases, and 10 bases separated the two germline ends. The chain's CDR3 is CASSLRLSHEQYF. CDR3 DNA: TGCGCCAGCAGCTTGAGGTTGTCCCACGAGCAGTACTTC. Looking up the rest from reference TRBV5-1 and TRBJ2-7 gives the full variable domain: KAGVTQTPRYLIKTRGQQVTLSCSPISGHRSVSWYQQTPGQGLQFLFEYFSETQRNKGNFPGRFSGRQFSNSRSEMNVSTLELGDSALYLCASSLRLSHEQYFGPGTRLTVT.

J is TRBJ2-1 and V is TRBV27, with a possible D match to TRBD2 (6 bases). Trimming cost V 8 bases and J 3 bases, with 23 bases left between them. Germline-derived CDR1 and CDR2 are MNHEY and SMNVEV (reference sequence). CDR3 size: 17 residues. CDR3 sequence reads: CASGQIIADLLYNEQFF. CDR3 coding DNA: TGTGCCAGCGGACAAATCATAGCGGACCTACTCTACAATGAGCAGTTCTTC.

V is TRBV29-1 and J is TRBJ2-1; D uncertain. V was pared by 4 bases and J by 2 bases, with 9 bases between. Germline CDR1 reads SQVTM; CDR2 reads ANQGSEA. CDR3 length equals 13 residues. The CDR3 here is CSVVGGTYNEQFF. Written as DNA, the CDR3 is TGCAGCGTTGTGGGCGGAACCTACAATGAGCAGTTCTTC.

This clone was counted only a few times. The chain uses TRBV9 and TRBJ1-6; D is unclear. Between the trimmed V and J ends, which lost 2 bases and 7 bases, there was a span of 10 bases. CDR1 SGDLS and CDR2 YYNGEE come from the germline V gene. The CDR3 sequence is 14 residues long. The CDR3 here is CASSVLGRNSPLHF. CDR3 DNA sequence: TGTGCCAGCAGCGTCCTGGGCCGCAATTCACCCCTCCACTTT.

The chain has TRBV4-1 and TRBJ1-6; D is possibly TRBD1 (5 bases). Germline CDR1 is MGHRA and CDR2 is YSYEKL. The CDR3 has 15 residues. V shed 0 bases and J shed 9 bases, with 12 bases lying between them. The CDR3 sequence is CASSQDIGQGSPLHF. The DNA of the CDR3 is TGCGCCAGCAGCCAAGACATAGGGCAGGGTTCACCCCTCCACTTT.

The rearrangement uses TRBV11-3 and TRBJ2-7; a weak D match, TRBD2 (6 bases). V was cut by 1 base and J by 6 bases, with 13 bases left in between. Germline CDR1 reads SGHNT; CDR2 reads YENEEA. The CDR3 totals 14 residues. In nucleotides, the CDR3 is TGTGCCAGCAGCTTAGGCGGGGTATCCGTCGAGCAGTACTTC. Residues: CASSLGGVSVEQYF.

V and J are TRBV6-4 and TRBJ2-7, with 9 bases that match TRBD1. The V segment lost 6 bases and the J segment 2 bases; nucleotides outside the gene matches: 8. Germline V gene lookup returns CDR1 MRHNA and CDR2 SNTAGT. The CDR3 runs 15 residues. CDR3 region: CASSPADRGPYEQYF. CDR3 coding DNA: TGTGCCAGCAGCCCCGCGGACAGGGGACCCTACGAGCAGTACTTC.

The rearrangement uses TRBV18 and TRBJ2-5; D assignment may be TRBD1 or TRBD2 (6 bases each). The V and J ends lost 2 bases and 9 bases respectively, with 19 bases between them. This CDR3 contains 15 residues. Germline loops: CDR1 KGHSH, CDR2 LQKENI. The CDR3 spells CASSPSSGGGGAQYF. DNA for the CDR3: TGTGCCAGCTCACCATCCTCCGGGGGCGGCGGGGCCCAGTACTTC. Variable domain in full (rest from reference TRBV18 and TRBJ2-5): NAGVMQNPRHLVRRRGQEARLRCSPMKGHSHVYWYRQLPEEGLKFMVYLQKENIIDESGMPKERFSAEFPKEGPSILRIQQVVRGDSAAYFCASSPSSGGGGAQYFGPGTRLLVL.

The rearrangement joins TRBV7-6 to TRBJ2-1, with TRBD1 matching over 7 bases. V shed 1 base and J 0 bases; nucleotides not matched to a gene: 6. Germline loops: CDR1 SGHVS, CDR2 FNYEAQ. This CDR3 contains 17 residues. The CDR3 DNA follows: TGTGCCAGCAGCTTAGGACAGGGTCCGAGCTCCTACAATGAGCAGTTCTTC. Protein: CASSLGQGPSSYNEQFF.

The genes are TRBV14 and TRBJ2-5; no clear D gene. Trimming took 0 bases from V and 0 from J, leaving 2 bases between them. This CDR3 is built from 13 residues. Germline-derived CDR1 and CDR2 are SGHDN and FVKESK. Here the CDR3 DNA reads TGTGCCAGCAGCCAAGACTACCAAGAGACCCAGTACTTC. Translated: CASSQDYQETQYF.

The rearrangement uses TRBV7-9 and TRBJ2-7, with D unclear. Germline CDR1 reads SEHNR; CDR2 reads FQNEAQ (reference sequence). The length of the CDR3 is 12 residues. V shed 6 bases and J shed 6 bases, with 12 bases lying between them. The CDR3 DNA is TGTGCCAGCAGGCCGGCCTGGGGCGAGCAGTACTTC. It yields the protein CASRPAWGEQYF.